The present T cell receptor beta chain was sequenced within a study of cytomegalovirus exposure and HLA in healthy donors. Broader study findings: Reported performance of the classifier showed diagnosis of cytomegalovirus status with high specificity and sensitivity. Many donors shared some public TCRs, even though most TCR sequences were rare.

Comment on this clone: The antigen remains undetermined.

V was shortened by 5 bases and J by 5 bases, with 15 bases between the two germline ends. Per germline, CDR1 SGHAT and CDR2 FQDESV (reference sequence). CDR3 length equals 14 residues. The PCR contained 60 Vbeta and 13 Jbeta primers. Generated by immunoSEQ multiplex PCR, the TCRdb table keeps only in-frame clones and is missing some. In all, the sample yields some 110,000 clones. Specimen: PBMCs. This receptor was obtained from a man between 25 and 39 years old in good health and CMV-seronegative. The J gene is TRBJ1-1, the V gene TRBV11-1; D unclear. The CDR3 DNA reads TGTGCCAGCAGCCACGGCCTTCCGGGGACTGAAGCTTTCTTT. This encodes CASSHGLPGTEAFF.